The next 3 T cell receptor beta chains were all read from a single sample in a study of breast tumors, draining lymph nodes, adjacent tissues. Breast cancer patients provided tissue from their axillary draining lymph nodes. TCRdb reprocessed the multiplex PCR reads via MiXCR and lists one record per CDR3 protein. The table records some 120,000 distinct CDR3 sequences, just under 20% of them present only once. The sequenced sample consisted of axillary lymph node tissue. The receptors shown here come from a female donor with breast cancer. Some clones in this sample may be carry-over from other donors' samples.

This clonotype was seen ten or more times. The chain couples TRBV30 to TRBJ1-6; no firm D call. The germline CDR1 and CDR2 sequences are GTSNPN and SVGIG (reference sequence). The CDR3 runs 11 residues. V was pared by 3 bases and J by 12 bases, with 9 bases between. In DNA, the CDR3 is TGTGCCTGGAGATCGGGAGGACCCCTCCACTTT. This translates into CAWRSGGPLHF.

The sample holds many counts of this clonotype. J is TRBJ2-3 and V is TRBV5-6; 9 nucleotides match TRBD1. J was trimmed by 2 bases and V by 4 bases; bases with no gene match: 8. CDR3 length: 16 amino acids. Germline V lookup: CDR1 SGHDT, CDR2 YYEEEE. The CDR3 region has the DNA TGTGCCAGCAGCCGGACCGGGACAGGGTTCACAGATACGCAGTATTTT. Its translation is CASSRTGTGFTDTQYF.

Notes on this clonotype: A much larger clone differs by one base, so this may be a read error. V and J are TRBV29-1 and TRBJ2-7; 13 bases map to TRBD2. The V gene's germline CDR1 is SQVTM and CDR2 ANQGSEA. J was trimmed by 8 bases and V by 0 bases; bases with no gene match: 10. The CDR3 extends over 16 amino acids. CDR3 sequence reads: CSVEDRGTSGKYKQYF. CDR3 DNA: TGCAGCGTTGAAGATCGGGGGACTAGCGGGAAGTACAAGCAGTACTTC.